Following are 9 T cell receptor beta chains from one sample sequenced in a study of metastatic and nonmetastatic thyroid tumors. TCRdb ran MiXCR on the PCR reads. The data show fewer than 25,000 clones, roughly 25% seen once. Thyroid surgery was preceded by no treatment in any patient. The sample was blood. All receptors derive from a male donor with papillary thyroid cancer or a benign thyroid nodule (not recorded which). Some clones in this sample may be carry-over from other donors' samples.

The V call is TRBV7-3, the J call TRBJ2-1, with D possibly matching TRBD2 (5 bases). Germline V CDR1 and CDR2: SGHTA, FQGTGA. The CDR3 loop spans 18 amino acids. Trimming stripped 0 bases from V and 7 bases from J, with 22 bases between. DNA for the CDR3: TGTGCCAGCAGCTTAACGCCCTCTAGCAGAGGAGTATATAATGAGCAGTTCTTC. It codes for CASSLTPSSRGVYNEQFF.

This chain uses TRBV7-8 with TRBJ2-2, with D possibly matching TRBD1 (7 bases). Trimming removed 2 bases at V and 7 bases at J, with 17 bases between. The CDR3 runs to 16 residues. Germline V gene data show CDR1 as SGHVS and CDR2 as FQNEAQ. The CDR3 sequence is CASSLIWQGEVGELFF. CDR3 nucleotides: TGTGCCAGCAGCTTAATATGGCAGGGGGAGGTCGGGGAGCTGTTTTTT. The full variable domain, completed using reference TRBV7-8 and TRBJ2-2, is GAGVSQSPRYKVAKRGQDVALRCDPISGHVSLFWYQQALGQGPEFLTYFQNEAQLDKSGLPSDRFFAERPEGSVSTLKIQRTQQEDSAVYLCASSLIWQGEVGELFFGEGSRLTVL.

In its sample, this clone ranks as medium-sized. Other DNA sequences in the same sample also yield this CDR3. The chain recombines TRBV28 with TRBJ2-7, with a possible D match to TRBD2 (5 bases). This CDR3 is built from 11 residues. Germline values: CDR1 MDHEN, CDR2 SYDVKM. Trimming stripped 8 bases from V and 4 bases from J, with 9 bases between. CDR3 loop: CASVGEYEQYF. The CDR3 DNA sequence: TGTGCCAGCGTCGGGGAATACGAGCAGTACTTC.

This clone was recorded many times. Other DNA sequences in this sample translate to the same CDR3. CDR3 bases: TGCAGTGCTAGTCAAGGACAGGGGTACGACGAGCAGTACTTC. It yields the protein CSASQGQGYDEQYF. This chain connects TRBV20-1 to TRBJ2-7; TRBD1 matches at 9 bases. The CDR3 has 14 amino acids. CDR1 and CDR2 from the germline V gene are DFQATT and SNEGSKA (reference sequence). With V trimmed by 3 bases and J by 5 bases, 8 bases remained unmatched.

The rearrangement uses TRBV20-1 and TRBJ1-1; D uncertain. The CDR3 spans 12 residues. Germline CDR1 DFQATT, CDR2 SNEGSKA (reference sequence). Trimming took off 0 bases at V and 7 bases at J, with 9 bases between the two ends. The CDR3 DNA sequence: TGCAGTGCTAGAGATGGGAGTAGTGAAGCTTTCTTT. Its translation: CSARDGSSEAFF.

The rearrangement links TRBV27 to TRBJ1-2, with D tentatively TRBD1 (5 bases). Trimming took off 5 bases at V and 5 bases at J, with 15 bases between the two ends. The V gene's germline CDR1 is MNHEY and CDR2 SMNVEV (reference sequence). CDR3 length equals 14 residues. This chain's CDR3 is CASSPRRRGYGYTF. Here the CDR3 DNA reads TGTGCCAGCAGTCCCCGGCGGAGGGGATATGGCTACACCTTC.

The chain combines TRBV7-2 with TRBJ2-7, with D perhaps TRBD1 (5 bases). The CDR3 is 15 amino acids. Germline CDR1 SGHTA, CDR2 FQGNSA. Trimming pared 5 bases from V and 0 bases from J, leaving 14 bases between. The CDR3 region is CASSRRQISSYEQYF. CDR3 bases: TGTGCCAGCAGCCGTCGACAGATTAGCTCCTACGAGCAGTACTTC.

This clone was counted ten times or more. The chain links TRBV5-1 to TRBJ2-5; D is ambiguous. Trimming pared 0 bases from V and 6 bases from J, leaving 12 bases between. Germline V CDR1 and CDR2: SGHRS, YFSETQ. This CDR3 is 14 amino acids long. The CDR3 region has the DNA TGCGCCAGCAGCTTGGATGGCCTAGGGAAGACCCAGTACTTC. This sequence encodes CASSLDGLGKTQYF.

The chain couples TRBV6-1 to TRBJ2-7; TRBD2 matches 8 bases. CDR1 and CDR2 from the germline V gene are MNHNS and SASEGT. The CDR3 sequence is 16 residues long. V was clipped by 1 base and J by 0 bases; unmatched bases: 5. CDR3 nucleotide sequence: TGTGCCAGCAGTGAAGGGAGCGGGAGAGTCTCCTACGAGCAGTACTTC. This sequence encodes CASSEGSGRVSYEQYF.